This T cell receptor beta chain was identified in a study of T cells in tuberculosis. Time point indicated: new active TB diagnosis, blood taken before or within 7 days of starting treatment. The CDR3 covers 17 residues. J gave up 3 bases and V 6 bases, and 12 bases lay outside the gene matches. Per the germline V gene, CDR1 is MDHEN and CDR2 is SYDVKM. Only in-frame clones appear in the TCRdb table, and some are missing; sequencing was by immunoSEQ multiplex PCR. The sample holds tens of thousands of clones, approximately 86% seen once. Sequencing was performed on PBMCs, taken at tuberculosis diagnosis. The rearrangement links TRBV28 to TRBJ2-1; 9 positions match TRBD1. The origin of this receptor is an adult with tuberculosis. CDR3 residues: CASSSTGGSGSYNEQFF. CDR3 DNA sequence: TGTGCCAGCAGCTCGACAGGGGGGAGTGGTAGCTACAATGAGCAGTTCTTC.